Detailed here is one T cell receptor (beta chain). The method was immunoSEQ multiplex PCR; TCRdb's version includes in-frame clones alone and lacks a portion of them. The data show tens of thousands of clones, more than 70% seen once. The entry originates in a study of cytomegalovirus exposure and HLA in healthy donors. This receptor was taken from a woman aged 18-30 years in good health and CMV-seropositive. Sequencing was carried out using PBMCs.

CDR3 in DNA: TGTGCCAGCAGCTTCGGCCGGGAGGGTACCAAAAACATTCAGTACTTC. Residues: CASSFGREGTKNIQYF. This chain connects TRBV5-4 to TRBJ2-4; 8 bases agree with TRBD2. J gave up 2 bases and V 2 bases, and 6 bases lay outside the gene matches. This CDR3 comprises 16 residues. Germline assignment: CDR1 SGHNT and CDR2 YYREEE (reference sequence).